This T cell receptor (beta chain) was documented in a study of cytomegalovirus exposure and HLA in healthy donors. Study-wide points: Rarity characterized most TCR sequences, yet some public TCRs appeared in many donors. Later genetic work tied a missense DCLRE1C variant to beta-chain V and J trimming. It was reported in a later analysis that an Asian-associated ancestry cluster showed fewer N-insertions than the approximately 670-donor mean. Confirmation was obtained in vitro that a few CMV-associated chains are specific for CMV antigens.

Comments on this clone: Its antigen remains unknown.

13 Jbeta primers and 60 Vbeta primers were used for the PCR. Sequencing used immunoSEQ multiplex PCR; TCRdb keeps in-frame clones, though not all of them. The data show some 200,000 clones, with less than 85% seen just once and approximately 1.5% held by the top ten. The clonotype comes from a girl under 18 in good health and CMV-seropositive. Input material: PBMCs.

The CDR3 nucleotides read TGTGCCAGCAGCTTAACAGGGCGCACAGATACGCAGTATTTT. Protein: CASSLTGRTDTQYF. The chain carries TRBV7-9 and TRBJ2-3; TRBD1 is a possible D gene (6 bases). The V gene lost 2 bases and the J gene lost 1 base, with 7 bases spanning the gap. Germline V gene lookup returns CDR1 SEHNR and CDR2 FQNEAQ (reference sequence). The CDR3 covers 14 residues.